The 18 T cell receptor beta chains below were found in one sample sequenced in a study of blood T cell repertoires in COVID-19. TCRdb keeps only in-frame clones here, not all; method: immunoSEQ multiplex PCR. This repertoire shows fewer than 250,000 clones, 83% found once; its top ten account for 3% to 4.5%. The sample was PBMCs or T cells enriched from blood (not recorded which). These receptors all come from a woman between 40 and 50 years old who had been exposed to COVID-19.

Turning to this clone: Germline is not matched at one junction end, which may reflect a read error. The chain uses TRBV10-3 and TRBJ1-2, with 10 bases identical to TRBD1. The germline CDR1 and CDR2 sequences are ENHRY and SYGVKD. CDR3 size: 17 residues. The CDR3 is CAISVSGETGTGAFPYF. In nucleotides, the CDR3 is TGTGCCATCAGTGTCTCGGGAGAAACCGGGACAGGGGCCTTCCCGTATTTC.

The chain joins TRBV27 to TRBJ1-5, with D unresolved. From germline, CDR1 is MNHEY and CDR2 SMNVEV (reference sequence). V lost 5 bases to trimming and J lost 0 bases, with 5 bases between them. The CDR3 sequence is 13 residues long. The CDR3 DNA sequence: TGTGCCAGCAGTCTCAGTAGCAATCAGCCCCAGCATTTT. It codes for CASSLSSNQPQHF.

CDR3 loop: CASSIQGAGQPQHF. DNA for the CDR3: TGTGCCAGCAGTATACAGGGGGCAGGTCAGCCCCAGCATTTT. The V gene is TRBV27, the J gene TRBJ1-5, with 9 bases lining up with TRBD1. The CDR3 totals 14 residues. V shed 5 bases and J 6 bases; nucleotides not matched to a gene: 5. CDR1 is MNHEY and CDR2 is SMNVEV in the germline V gene (reference sequence).

The DNA of the CDR3 is TGTGCCAGCAGTATGGGGCCTTCCGGGTATCAGCCCCAGCATTTT. It yields the protein CASSMGPSGYQPQHF. V usage is TRBV6-5 and J usage is TRBJ1-5; tentatively, D is TRBD1 (5 bases). Germline V CDR1 and CDR2: MNHEY, SVGAGI. The CDR3 sequence is 15 residues long. With 5 bases removed from V and 5 bases from J, the gap between germline ends came to 16 bases.

The sample holds a few counts of this clone. The gene calls are TRBV6-6 and TRBJ1-3; the D gene is possibly TRBD1 (6 bases). The CDR3 consists of 12 residues. Trimming shortened V by 8 bases and J by 8 bases, and 13 bases separated the two germline ends. Germline CDR1 and CDR2: MNHNY and SVGAGI (reference sequence). CDR3 in DNA: TGTGCCAGCGATCAGGGGTGGGACACCATATATTTT. It specifies CASDQGWDTIYF.

This clone was recorded only once. The chain has TRBV4-2 and TRBJ2-2; possibly TRBD2 for D (5 bases). Trimming removed 4 bases at V and 5 bases at J, with 5 bases between. Germline loops: CDR1 LGHNA, CDR2 YNFKEQ. The CDR3 extends over 12 amino acids. Here the CDR3 DNA reads TGTGCCAGCAGCCCGGGGACCGGGGAGCTGTTTTTT. This encodes CASSPGTGELFF.

The V call is TRBV27, the J call TRBJ2-7; D possibly corresponds to TRBD1 (6 bases). This CDR3 is 15 amino acids long. The V and J ends lost 2 bases and 7 bases respectively, with 18 bases between them. Germline assignment: CDR1 MNHEY and CDR2 SMNVEV (reference sequence). CDR3 bases: TGTGCCAGCAGTTTAGTGAACAGGGCGGCGGGTGAGCAGTACTTC. Its translation: CASSLVNRAAGEQYF.

The V call is TRBV11-3, the J call TRBJ2-7, with TRBD1 matching 8 bases. CDR3 size: 15 residues. The J segment lost 2 bases and the V segment lost 2 bases, leaving 5 bases of the junction unmatched. CDR1 is SGHNT, CDR2 YENEEA, per germline. The CDR3 nucleotides are TGTGCCAGCAGCTTAAATACGGGACAGGCCTACGAGCAGTACTTC. Amino acids: CASSLNTGQAYEQYF. The variable domain in full, with the rest retrieved from reference TRBV11-3 and TRBJ2-7, is EAGVVQSPRYKIIEKKQPVAFWCNPISGHNTLYWYLQNLGQGPELLIRYENEEAVDDSQLPKDRFSAERLKGVDSTLKIQPAELGDSAVYLCASSLNTGQAYEQYFGPGTRLTVT.

The gene calls are TRBV18 and TRBJ2-6; 9 bases are shared with TRBD2. There are 19 residues in the CDR3. From germline, CDR1 is KGHSH and CDR2 LQKENI. With V trimmed by 3 bases and J by 0 bases, 9 bases remained unmatched. CDR3 bases: TGTGCCAGCTCACCTTTCACCGGGACTAGCTCCTCTGGGGCCAACGTCCTGACTTTC. Translating gives CASSPFTGTSSSGANVLTF. Complete variable domain (other parts from reference TRBV18 and TRBJ2-6): NAGVMQNPRHLVRRRGQEARLRCSPMKGHSHVYWYRQLPEEGLKFMVYLQKENIIDESGMPKERFSAEFPKEGPSILRIQQVVRGDSAAYFCASSPFTGTSSSGANVLTFGAGSRLTVL.

V and J are TRBV6-2 or TRBV6-3 and TRBJ2-7, with D perhaps TRBD1 (6 bases). From germline, CDR1 is MNHEY and CDR2 SVGEGT. This CDR3 has 15 amino acids. Trimming removed 2 bases at V and 0 bases at J, with 11 bases between. CDR3 residues: CASSYAGEPSYEQYF. The CDR3 coding sequence is TGTGCCAGCAGTTACGCAGGGGAACCCTCCTACGAGCAGTACTTC.

The chain combines TRBV11-2 with TRBJ2-7; D uncertain. The germline V gene has CDR1 SGHAT and CDR2 FQNNGV. The germline V and J ends were trimmed by 0 bases and 0 bases, with 9 bases remaining between them. This CDR3 has 15 amino acids. CDR3 amino acids: CASSLEAWSSYEQYF. The CDR3 DNA is TGTGCCAGCAGCTTAGAGGCGTGGAGCTCCTACGAGCAGTACTTC.

The chain couples TRBV7-9 to TRBJ1-1, with a tentative D call TRBD1 (5 bases). Germline V gene sequence: CDR1 SEHNR, CDR2 FQNEAQ (reference sequence). There are 16 residues in the CDR3. V lost 1 base, J lost 6 bases, and 18 bases lay in between. The CDR3 region is CASSLGLAPRGSEAFF. The DNA of the CDR3 is TGTGCCAGCAGCTTAGGATTGGCCCCACGGGGGTCTGAAGCTTTCTTT.

This clone was recorded a few times. The J gene is TRBJ2-2, the V gene TRBV7-9; possibly TRBD1 for D (6 bases). CDR1 is SEHNR and CDR2 is FQNEAQ in the germline V gene (reference sequence). The V end was cut by 1 base, the J end by 5 bases, with 11 bases between. The CDR3 is 15 residues long. CDR3 in amino acids: CASSLGQEATGELFF. DNA of the CDR3: TGTGCCAGCAGCTTAGGACAGGAGGCAACCGGGGAGCTGTTTTTT. The variable domain in full, completed from reference TRBV7-9 and TRBJ2-2, reads DTGVSQNPRHKITKRGQNVTFRCDPISEHNRLYWYRQTLGQGPEFLTYFQNEAQLEKSRLLSDRFSAERPKGSFSTLEIQRTEQGDSAMYLCASSLGQEATGELFFGEGSRLTVL.

V gene TRBV7-6 combines with J gene TRBJ1-6, with D tentatively TRBD1 (6 bases). In germline, CDR1 is SGHVS, CDR2 FNYEAQ. CDR3 length: 15 amino acids. Trimming removed 0 bases at V and 10 bases at J, with 13 bases between. The CDR3 sequence is CASSLASGAVSPLHF. In DNA, the CDR3 is TGTGCCAGCAGCTTAGCGTCAGGGGCGGTGTCACCCCTCCACTTT.

The chain recombines TRBV6-5 with TRBJ1-6; D might be TRBD1 (6 bases). The V end was cut by 2 bases, the J end by 10 bases, with 18 bases between. The length of the CDR3 is 16 residues. From germline, CDR1 is MNHEY and CDR2 SVGAGI. The chain's CDR3 is CASSYAGGGRGSPLHF. For the CDR3, the DNA is TGTGCCAGCAGTTACGCCGGGGGGGGGCGAGGATCACCCCTCCACTTT.

CDR3 sequence (DNA): TGTGCCAGTAGTATACCTCCACAGGGGAACACTGAAGCTTTCTTT. Translating it yields CASSIPPQGNTEAFF. This sequence joins TRBV19 and TRBJ1-1; D may be TRBD1 (6 bases). CDR3 size: 15 residues. Germline loops: CDR1 LNHDA, CDR2 SQIVND (reference sequence). The ends were cut back, 2 bases at V and 1 base at J, with 11 bases in the middle.

The chain uses TRBV5-1 and TRBJ1-2, with no clear D. Between the trimmed V and J ends, which lost 0 bases and 8 bases, there was a span of 8 bases. Germline lookup yields CDR1 SGHRS and CDR2 YFSETQ. The CDR3 spans 12 residues. In DNA form, the CDR3 reads TGCGCCAGCAGCTTGGATGAGAGCGGCTACACCTTC. Its protein is CASSLDESGYTF. The entire variable domain, with the rest obtained from reference TRBV5-1 and TRBJ1-2, is as follows: KAGVTQTPRYLIKTRGQQVTLSCSPISGHRSVSWYQQTPGQGLQFLFEYFSETQRNKGNFPGRFSGRQFSNSRSEMNVSTLELGDSALYLCASSLDESGYTFGSGTRLTVV.

V gene TRBV21-1 combines with J gene TRBJ1-3. TRBV21-1 is a recognized pseudogene. This CDR3 region has 15 residues. CDR3 residues: CASSKARVSGNTIYF. The CDR3 nucleotides read TGTGCCAGCAGCAAAGCGCGGGTCTCTGGAAACACCATATATTTT.